Below are 3 T cell receptor beta chains sequenced from a single sample in a study of T-cell reconstitution after alpha-beta-depleted transplantation in children. Preparation of the TCRbeta library used unique molecular identifiers. In TCRdb, the PCR reads were re-called with MiXCR into one record per CDR3 protein. This sample carries some 16,000 distinct CDR3 sequences, around 4.9% of them seen once, and the ten largest clones take 6.5% to 8.5%. The sequenced sample was PBMCs, obtained before TCRalphabeta/CD19-depleted stem cell transplant. The receptors stem from a boy between 10 and 17 years old with acute lymphoblastic leukemia, due to receive a stem cell transplant.

This clonotype appeared many times. The V call is TRBV7-8, the J call TRBJ2-1, with 11 bases that match TRBD1. The ends lost 5 bases at V and 6 bases at J; junction bases unmatched: 6. The CDR3 covers 15 residues. Germline V lookup: CDR1 SGHVS, CDR2 FQNEAQ. The CDR3: CASSAPGQGGNEQFF. CDR3 DNA: TGTGCCAGCAGCGCTCCGGGACAGGGGGGCAATGAGCAGTTCTTC.

This clonotype occurred many times. The CDR3 spells CASSITGWAPQHF. The DNA of the CDR3 is TGTGCCAGTAGTATCACAGGATGGGCGCCCCAGCATTTT. The chain is built from TRBV19 and TRBJ1-5; D is possibly TRBD1 (5 bases). V was pared by 3 bases and J by 9 bases, with 12 bases between. CDR1 LNHDA and CDR2 SQIVND come from the germline V gene (reference sequence). The CDR3 is made up of 13 amino acids.

This clonotype showed up many times. This chain connects TRBV6-2 or TRBV6-3 to TRBJ2-1, with a tentative D call TRBD2 (6 bases). The ends were cut back, 2 bases at V and 3 bases at J, with 8 bases in the middle. Germline loops: CDR1 MNHEY, CDR2 SVGEGT. The CDR3 consists of 14 residues. CDR3 sequence (DNA): TGTGCCAGCAGTTACGGGGGACTCTACAATGAGCAGTTCTTC. It yields the protein CASSYGGLYNEQFF.